This TCR beta chain was documented in a study of patients and donors after allogeneic stem cell transplantation. TCRdb processed the RT-PCR reads anew with MiXCR; each CDR3 protein has one entry. The table has 150,000 to 250,000 distinct CDR3 sequences, around 41% seen once. Trimming took off 4 bases at V and 6 bases at J, with 21 bases between the two ends. Germline V gene data show CDR1 as DFQATT and CDR2 as SNEGSKA (reference sequence). The CDR3 length is 15 residues. This clonotype has a handful of counts. This receptor was obtained from a human donor who was either an allogeneic HSCT recipient or a stem cell or donor lymphocyte infusion donor (not recorded which). It is not recorded whose cells these are; they may come from a transplant donor. What was sequenced was blood, either unsorted or a sorted T cell fraction (not recorded which). The chain employs TRBV20-1 and TRBJ1-1; tentatively, D is TRBD1 (5 bases). The CDR3: CSATPPGPSRAEAFF. In DNA form, the CDR3 reads TGCAGTGCTACGCCACCGGGACCCTCAAGGGCTGAAGCTTTCTTT.